The 31 T cell receptor beta chains in this list originate from one sample, sequenced in a study of CXCR3-negative and CXCR3-positive naive CD8 T cells. Overall study results and limits: Compared with CXCR3-negative naive cells, CXCR3-positive naive cells showed more hydrophobic TRB CDR3s.

These TCRs' antigens remain unknown. Via 5' RACE with UMI labels, TRB cDNA libraries were prepared. Each CDR3 protein gets one entry in TCRdb, which reprocessed the 5' RACE reads and gives no DNA. Its table lists about 150,000 distinct CDR3 sequences. Sequencing was done on a sample of naive CXCR3+ CD8+ T cells from blood. Subset described: CD45RO-CCR7+CD27+CD95- naive CD8+ T cells expressing CXCR3 (TNR3+). The source of these receptors is a human donor in good health. Some clones in this sample may be carry-over from other donors' samples.

The genes are TRBV27 and TRBJ2-5; TCRdb outputs TRBD1, but without DNA this stays unchecked. The CDR3 totals 18 residues. Germline values: CDR1 MNHEY, CDR2 SMNVEV (reference sequence). The CDR3 loop is CASSLRTPFQGEWETQYF.

J is TRBJ2-5 and V is TRBV7-9; with no DNA, the TCRdb D assignment of TRBD1 cannot be verified. Per germline, CDR1 SEHNR and CDR2 FQNEAQ (reference sequence). The CDR3 runs 14 residues. CDR3 region: CASSSTGVQETQYF.

V and J are TRBV6-4 and TRBJ2-2. Germline values: CDR1 MRHNA, CDR2 SNTAGT. This CDR3 comprises 15 residues. The CDR3 loop is CASSDSTEDTGELFF.

The chain recombines TRBV29-1 with TRBJ1-1; TCRdb names TRBD1, which stays unverified in the absence of DNA. Germline lookup yields CDR1 SQVTM and CDR2 ANQGSEA. The length of the CDR3 is 14 residues. The CDR3 sequence is CSVVTGDYYTEAFF.

The V call is TRBV4-2, the J call TRBJ2-7. The CDR3 has 14 residues. Germline assignment: CDR1 LGHNA and CDR2 YNFKEQ. This CDR3 reads CASSQAWQRYEQYF.

The gene calls are TRBV7-6 and TRBJ2-5; TCRdb indicates TRBD2, and absent DNA this call remains unverified. The CDR3 has 14 amino acids. The V gene's germline CDR1 is SGHVS and CDR2 FNYEAQ. The CDR3 loop is CASSLAPTGSAQYF. Combining the CDR3 with reference TRBV7-6 and TRBJ2-5 gives the whole variable domain GAGVSQSPRYKVTKRGQDVALRCDPISGHVSLYWYRQALGQGPEFLTYFNYEAQQDKSGLPNDRFSAERPEGSISTLTIQRTEQRDSAMYRCASSLAPTGSAQYFGPGTRLLVL.

The chain couples TRBV28 to TRBJ2-7; TCRdb gives TRBD1 as the D gene, but with no DNA this cannot be confirmed. Germline V gene lookup returns CDR1 MDHEN and CDR2 SYDVKM. CDR3 length: 14 amino acids. The CDR3 sequence is CASSPPEVAYEQYF.

The V call is TRBV12-3 or TRBV12-4, the J call TRBJ2-7; without DNA, the TCRdb call of TRBD1 cannot be checked. The CDR3 extends over 14 amino acids. CDR3 region: CASRAGGRSYEQYF.

This sequence joins TRBV9 and TRBJ2-3. This CDR3 has 14 amino acids. The germline gives CDR1 SGDLS, CDR2 YYNGEE. The CDR3 is CASSVEVLTDTQYF. Full variable domain (remainder filled in from reference TRBV9 and TRBJ2-3): DSGVTQTPKHLITATGQRVTLRCSPRSGDLSVYWYQQSLDQGLQFLIQYYNGEERAKGNILERFSAQQFPDLHSELNLSSLELGDSALYFCASSVEVLTDTQYFGPGTRLTVL.

V is TRBV7-6 and J is TRBJ1-2. CDR3 length: 13 residues. From germline, CDR1 is SGHVS and CDR2 FNYEAQ. The chain's CDR3 is CASSLVGGGGYTF. Full variable domain (missing parts from reference TRBV7-6 and TRBJ1-2): GAGVSQSPRYKVTKRGQDVALRCDPISGHVSLYWYRQALGQGPEFLTYFNYEAQQDKSGLPNDRFSAERPEGSISTLTIQRTEQRDSAMYRCASSLVGGGGYTFGSGTRLTVV.

The gene calls are TRBV28 and TRBJ1-2; TCRdb's D call of TRBD1 is untestable without DNA. CDR3 length equals 14 residues. Germline V lookup: CDR1 MDHEN, CDR2 SYDVKM. The CDR3 loop is CASSQNREWDGYTF.

The V gene is TRBV23-1, the J gene TRBJ2-7; TCRdb outputs TRBD1, but without DNA this stays unchecked. TRBV23-1 is an open reading frame, and its role is uncertain. The CDR3 consists of 12 residues. The CDR3 loop reads CASSRWDREQYF.

V gene TRBV9 combines with J gene TRBJ2-3; checking the TCRdb D call of TRBD2 is not possible without DNA. Germline V CDR1 and CDR2: SGDLS, YYNGEE. The CDR3 loop spans 16 amino acids. This CDR3 is CASSVAIGGSTDTQYF.

The V call is TRBV11-2, the J call TRBJ2-7; TCRdb outputs TRBD1, but without DNA this stays unchecked. The length of the CDR3 is 14 residues. Germline V CDR1 and CDR2: SGHAT, FQNNGV. The CDR3 here is CASNPWDNAYEQYF. Full variable domain (outside the CDR3, taken from reference TRBV11-2 and TRBJ2-7): EAGVAQSPRYKIIEKRQSVAFWCNPISGHATLYWYQQILGQGPKLLIQFQNNGVVDDSQLPKDRFSAERLKGVDSTLKIQPAKLEDSAVYLCASNPWDNAYEQYFGPGTRLTVT.

This rearrangement joins TRBV29-1 to TRBJ2-7. The CDR3 is 13 residues long. Germline V CDR1 and CDR2: SQVTM, ANQGSEA. CDR3 in amino acids: CSVGGGSAYEQYF.

This sequence joins TRBV7-9 and TRBJ1-2; as DNA is missing, the TRBD1 call by TCRdb cannot be tested. The germline V gene encodes CDR1 SEHNR and CDR2 FQNEAQ (reference sequence). This CDR3 is 13 amino acids long. The CDR3 sequence is CASSLAPGNGYTF. Full variable domain (rest looked up from reference TRBV7-9 and TRBJ1-2): DTGVSQNPRHKITKRGQNVTFRCDPISEHNRLYWYRQTLGQGPEFLTYFQNEAQLEKSRLLSDRFSAERPKGSFSTLEIQRTEQGDSAMYLCASSLAPGNGYTFGSGTRLTVV.

The chain employs TRBV6-5 and TRBJ2-7; with no DNA, the TCRdb D assignment of TRBD1 cannot be verified. The CDR3 loop spans 14 amino acids. Germline CDR1 is MNHEY and CDR2 is SVGAGI. The CDR3 protein is CASSFGTGAYEQYF.

This chain links TRBV30 with TRBJ2-7; TCRdb designates TRBD1, a call that cannot be tested without DNA. The CDR3 sequence is 13 residues long. Looked up from germline, CDR1 is GTSNPN and CDR2 is SVGIG (reference sequence). The CDR3 loop is CAWSVQTGYEQYF.

The rearrangement joins TRBV5-3 to TRBJ1-1. TRBV5-3 is an ORF, with its function uncertain. This CDR3 contains 14 residues. The CDR3 sequence: CARSLARVNTEAFF.

V usage is TRBV20-1 and J usage is TRBJ2-5; TCRdb selects TRBD2, and the lack of DNA leaves this call unchecked. The CDR3 has 15 amino acids. Germline V gives CDR1 DFQATT, CDR2 SNEGSKA (reference sequence). The CDR3 here is CSARVWDSGEETQYF.

J is TRBJ2-5 and V is TRBV3-1; TCRdb designates TRBD2, a call that cannot be tested without DNA. In germline, CDR1 is LGHDT, CDR2 YNNKEL (reference sequence). The CDR3 runs to 21 residues. The CDR3 is CASSQDENRAVLATGQETQYF.

The chain employs TRBV7-2 and TRBJ2-3. This CDR3 spans 18 amino acids. Germline lookup yields CDR1 SGHTA and CDR2 FQGNSA. The CDR3 spells CASSLAPGWVASTDTQYF.

V is TRBV28 and J is TRBJ2-1; TCRdb returns TRBD1, unconfirmable since there is no DNA. The CDR3 contains 16 residues. Germline V gives CDR1 MDHEN, CDR2 SYDVKM. CDR3 region: CASSLYRGSSYNEQFF.

This rearrangement joins TRBV4-1 to TRBJ1-1; TCRdb's D gene call, TRBD1, goes unchecked for lack of DNA. Germline CDR1 and CDR2: MGHRA and YSYEKL. The CDR3 has 14 amino acids. The CDR3 reads CASSLAGMNTEAFF.

The chain uses TRBV7-6 and TRBJ1-2; TCRdb calls TRBD1, which cannot be checked without DNA. Germline V gene data show CDR1 as SGHVS and CDR2 as FNYEAQ. CDR3 length equals 15 residues. The CDR3 spells CASSPGQGGHYGYTF.

J is TRBJ2-3 and V is TRBV5-1; TCRdb proposes TRBD1, but this gene call is untestable without DNA. CDR3 length: 16 residues. The germline CDR1 and CDR2 sequences are SGHRS and YFSETQ. The CDR3 here is CASSLFAGAITDTQYF.

V gene TRBV5-1 combines with J gene TRBJ1-6; there is no DNA to check the TCRdb D call of TRBD1. Germline CDR1 is SGHRS and CDR2 is YFSETQ. The CDR3 runs 17 residues. CDR3 region: CASSRQATSSYNSPLHF.

The V gene is TRBV5-6, the J gene TRBJ2-7; the D call of TRBD1 rests on TCRdb alone, since no DNA is present to check it. The CDR3 contains 13 residues. Germline V lookup: CDR1 SGHDT, CDR2 YYEEEE. The CDR3 loop reads CASSLLQGGEQYF.

The V gene is TRBV29-1, the J gene TRBJ2-3; TCRdb proposes TRBD1, but this gene call is untestable without DNA. The CDR3 is 17 residues long. From germline, CDR1 is SQVTM and CDR2 ANQGSEA. The CDR3 sequence: CSVDGWERGVGTDTQYF.

CDR3 sequence reads: CASKLAGTGSYSNQPQHF. The V gene is TRBV19, the J gene TRBJ1-5; without DNA, the TCRdb call of TRBD1 cannot be checked. Germline loops: CDR1 LNHDA, CDR2 SQIVND (reference sequence). CDR3 length equals 18 residues. Based on the CDR3 plus reference TRBV19 and TRBJ1-5, the full variable domain is DGGITQSPKYLFRKEGQNVTLSCEQNLNHDAMYWYRQDPGQGLRLIYYSQIVNDFQKGDIAEGYSVSREKKESFPLTVTSAQKNPTAFYLCASKLAGTGSYSNQPQHFGDGTRLSIL.

The chain uses TRBV29-1 and TRBJ2-1; the TRBD1 assignment by TCRdb is unverifiable without DNA. This CDR3 comprises 11 residues. The V gene's germline CDR1 is SQVTM and CDR2 ANQGSEA. The chain's CDR3 is CSAGQPNEQFF.